This TCR beta chain is drawn from a study of CD8+ T cells in alopecia areata. Turning to this clone: Its antigen is undetermined.

Overall study findings and caveats: Normal-skin resident alphabeta T cells also appear among scalp sample sequences.

Extraction of RNA preceded its reverse transcription into cDNA, which served as the sequencing template. Repertoires were generated with immunoSEQ multiplex PCR, while TCRdb's copy carries only in-frame clones and drops some. The data show about 150,000 clones, approximately 65% seen once. The CDR3 is 15 amino acids. Trimming pared 1 base from V and 3 bases from J, leaving 14 bases between. Germline loops: CDR1 SGHDT, CDR2 YYEEEE. The material sequenced was CD8+ T cells sorted from blood. This rearrangement joins TRBV5-6 to TRBJ2-7; D remains unclear. This receptor was identified in a human donor in good health. DNA of the CDR3: TGTGCCAGCAGCTTGAAAAACGGCCCGAGCTACGAGCAGTACTTC. It is translated as CASSLKNGPSYEQYF.